This T cell receptor (beta chain) appears in the sequencing data of a study of blood T cell repertoires in COVID-19. For the study at large: Acute-phase and convalescent COVID-19 samples originated in the United States, Italy and Spain. T cells, B-cell-depleted T cells, or PBMCs supplied cDNA or gDNA.

This CDR3 is 21 amino acids long. Per the authors' pipeline: Reference gene primer amplification yielded estimated nucleated cell counts. Produced via immunoSEQ multiplex PCR; TCRdb's table is partial and in-frame only. Clone size and the V and J calls come from that table; the DNA yielded D and trimming. The repertoire consists of about 150,000 clones, with less than 90% occurring once and the leading ten covering around two fifths. This clonotype was sampled from a human donor in a cohort sampled during active COVID-19. The sample comprised peripheral blood. The chain employs TRBV21-1 and TRBJ1-6; the table gives TRBD1 as D, unverified against the DNA. TRBV21-1 is annotated as a pseudogene. CDR3 loop: CASSKEGEVRTGSSYNSPLHF. For the CDR3, the DNA is TGTGCCAGCAGCAAAGAAGGAGAGGTAAGGACAGGGAGCTCCTATAATTCACCCCTCCACTTT.